What follows is one TCR beta chain and its context. This clone was counted a few times. The specificity of this receptor is unknown. Base qualities are missing; no much larger clone stands one base away. This specimen belongs to a study of preoperative IRX-2 immunotherapy in early breast cancer (dated by TCRdb to the late 2010s). Reading the label with the study, this specimen's treatment or condition is: preoperative locoregional IRX-2 cytokine immunotherapy. The samples were obtained from a phase Ib study that tested preoperative, locoregional IRX-2 cytokine immunotherapy designed to prime immune responses. Patients with early-stage breast cancer who were given IRX-2 before surgery served as donors. The germline V gene yields MNHGY for CDR1 and SAAAGT for CDR2. The CDR3 measures 19 amino acids from cysteine to phenylalanine. Of all the DNA, just the CDR3 is kept, 57 bases in frame from base 1. V lost 4 bases and J lost 4 bases, and the count of bases not matched to a germline gene is 17.

Library generation was performed with the immunoSEQ multiplex PCR assay. TCRdb holds this immuneACCESS table with in-frame rearrangements only. Some clones are missing; in checked studies, unresolved V genes explain under half, and the rest has no known cause. For this sample the table gives about 3,600 clones, of which approximately 84% were detected only once. Roughly 5.8% of the sample is held by the ten biggest clonotypes. This sample comprised tumor tissue, obtained before IRX-2 immunotherapy. The receptor comes from a human donor with breast cancer. Rearrangement joined TRBV6-8 to TRBJ2-2, and TRBD2 matches 8 of the central bases. The bases read TGTGCCAGCAGTTTATCCCCCACCTGGCGGGAGGAAGGCACCGGGGAGCTGTTTTTT. It specifies CASSLSPTWREEGTGELFF.